Here is one T cell receptor (beta chain) with its context. This record belongs to a study of T-cell memory formation after mild COVID-19. As for the study in general: Each donor largely had its own TCR clusters.

Germline lookup yields CDR1 SGHTA and CDR2 FQGNSA. V was cut by 5 bases and J by 1 base, with 4 bases left in between. The CDR3 is 12 residues long. TCRdb fed the 5' RACE reads into MiXCR, producing one record per CDR3 protein. Here the sample spans some 54,000 distinct CDR3 sequences, over 7.5% being singletons. Sequencing input: PBMCs or a T cell subset sorted from them (not recorded which). This receptor was taken from a man aged 18 to 35 who had mild COVID-19 (a few samples of this study predate the infection). Cell type and time point are not known. This chain joins TRBV7-2 and TRBJ2-3; D is unclear. The chain's CDR3 is CASSTGTDTQYF. The DNA of the CDR3 is TGTGCCAGCAGCACAGGCACAGATACGCAGTATTTT.